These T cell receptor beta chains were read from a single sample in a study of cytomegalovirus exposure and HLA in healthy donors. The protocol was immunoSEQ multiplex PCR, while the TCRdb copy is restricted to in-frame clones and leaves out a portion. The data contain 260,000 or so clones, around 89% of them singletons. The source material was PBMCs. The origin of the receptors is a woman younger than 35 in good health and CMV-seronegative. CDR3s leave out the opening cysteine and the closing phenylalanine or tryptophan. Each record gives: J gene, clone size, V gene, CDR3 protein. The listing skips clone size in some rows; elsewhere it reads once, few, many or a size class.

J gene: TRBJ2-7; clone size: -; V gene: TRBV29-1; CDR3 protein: SVEDPFDSHREQY
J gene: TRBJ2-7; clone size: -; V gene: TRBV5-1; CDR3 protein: ASSIGQGLFSEQY
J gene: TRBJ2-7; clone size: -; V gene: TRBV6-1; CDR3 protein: ASSLPGQGYEQY
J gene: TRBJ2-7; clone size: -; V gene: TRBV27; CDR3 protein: ASSLVTGTGIFEQY
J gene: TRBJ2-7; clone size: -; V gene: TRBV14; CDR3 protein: ASSLAGGRLDEQY
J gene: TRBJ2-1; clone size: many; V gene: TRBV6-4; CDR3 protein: ASSDGEYEQF
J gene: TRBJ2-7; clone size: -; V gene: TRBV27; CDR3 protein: ASSLTNRGNEQY
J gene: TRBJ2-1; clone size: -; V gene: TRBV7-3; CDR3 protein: ASSPRTSGREQF
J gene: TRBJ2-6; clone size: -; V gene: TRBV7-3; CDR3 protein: ASSSNRGGVSGANVLT
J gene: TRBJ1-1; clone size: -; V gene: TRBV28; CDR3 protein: ASNWGRGLGNTEAF
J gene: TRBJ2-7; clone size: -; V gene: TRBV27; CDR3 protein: ASSWTGTPSYEQY
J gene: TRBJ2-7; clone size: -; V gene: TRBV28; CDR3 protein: ASSNFQDRAPYEQY
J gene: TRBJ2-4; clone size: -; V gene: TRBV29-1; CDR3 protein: SVSGRALLAKNIQY
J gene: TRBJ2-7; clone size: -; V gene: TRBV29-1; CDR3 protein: SVGGNYEQY
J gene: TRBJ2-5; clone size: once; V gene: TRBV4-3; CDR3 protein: ASSQDQGQGVWETQY
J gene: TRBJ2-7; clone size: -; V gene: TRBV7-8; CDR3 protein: ASSLTRTGDFEQY
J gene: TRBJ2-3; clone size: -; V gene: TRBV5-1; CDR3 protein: ASSLGLPQTDTQY
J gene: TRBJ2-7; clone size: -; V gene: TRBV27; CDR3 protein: ASSLAVSSYEQY
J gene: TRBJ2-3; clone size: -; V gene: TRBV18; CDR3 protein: ASSLDIITDTQY
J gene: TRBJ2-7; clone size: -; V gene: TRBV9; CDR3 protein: ASSVGGTSGRSYEQY
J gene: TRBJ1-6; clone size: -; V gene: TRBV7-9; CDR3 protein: ASSPGELGYNSPLH
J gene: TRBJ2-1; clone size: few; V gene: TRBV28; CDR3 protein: ASRKTGTEQF
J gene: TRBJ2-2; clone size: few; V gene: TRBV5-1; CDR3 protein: ASSVQNVGELF
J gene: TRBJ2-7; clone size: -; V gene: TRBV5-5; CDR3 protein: ASSPDGGQGLREQY
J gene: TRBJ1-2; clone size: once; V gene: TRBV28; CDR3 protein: ASSLPRSGIYGYT
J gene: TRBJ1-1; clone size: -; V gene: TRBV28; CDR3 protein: ASIPTGWVYTEAF
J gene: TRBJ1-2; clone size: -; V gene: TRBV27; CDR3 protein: ASSAAPYYGYT
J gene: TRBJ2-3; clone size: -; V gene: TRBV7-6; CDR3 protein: ASSPHPPGLAGGWADTQY
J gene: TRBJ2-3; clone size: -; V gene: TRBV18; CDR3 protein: ASSPGGNSDTQY
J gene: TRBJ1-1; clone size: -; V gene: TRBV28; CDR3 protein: ASSTNQGNTEAF
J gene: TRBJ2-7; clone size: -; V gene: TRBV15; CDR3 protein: ATSRDYRVEAEQY
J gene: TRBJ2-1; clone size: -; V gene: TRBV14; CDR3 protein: ASSRTGGENEQF
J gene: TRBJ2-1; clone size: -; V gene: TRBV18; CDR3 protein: ASSAQQGSEQF